This entry features one T cell receptor (beta chain) sequence. Antigen unknown. This CDR3 contains 17 residues. Germline CDR1 is SGHKS and CDR2 is YYEKEE (reference sequence). Trimming took 0 bases from V and 5 from J, leaving 18 bases between them. TCRdb analysed the 5' RACE reads with MiXCR anew, one entry per CDR3 protein. Found here are some 340,000 distinct CDR3 sequences, 4.1% of them singletons; the top ten hold around 25%. This sample stems from a study of T cells after yellow fever vaccination. Findings of the study overall: Once the booster was given, most primary-vaccination clones reappeared, at 95% to 98% for CD4 and 85% to 90% for CD8.

This TCR was sampled from a man aged 18 to 29 who received the YFV17D yellow fever vaccine. V is TRBV5-5 and J is TRBJ2-1; possibly TRBD2 for D (5 bases). The starting material was PBMCs, obtained 5 days after the yellow fever booster vaccination. The chain's CDR3 is CASSLDYWTEGNNEQFF. CDR3 DNA: TGTGCCAGCAGCTTGGATTATTGGACTGAGGGTAACAATGAGCAGTTCTTC.